The next 5 T cell receptor beta chains were all read from a single sample in a study of T cells in tumors after PD-1 blockade. Profiled with immunoSEQ multiplex PCR; TCRdb holds only in-frame clones, not every one. This table has nearly 25,000 clones, about 82% appearing once. The sample in question was PBMCs, obtained after anti-PD-1 treatment. The source of these receptors is a human donor with basal cell carcinoma.

With regard to this clone: Relative to the germline gene, one junction end is altered; a read error may explain this. This chain links TRBV12-3 or TRBV12-4 with TRBJ1-1; no definite D call. CDR3 length: 13 residues. CDR3 nucleotides: TGTGCCAGCAGTTTTTCCCCGGAGGCTGAATTCGTCTTT. As protein: CASSFSPEAEFVF.

In its sample, this clone was seen once. The sample contains more than one DNA sequence encoding this CDR3. The chain recombines TRBV2 with TRBJ2-7; D uncertain. Between the trimmed V and J ends, which lost 7 bases and 0 bases, there was a span of 13 bases. The CDR3 has 14 amino acids. Germline V CDR1 and CDR2: SNHLY, FYNNEI. DNA of the CDR3: TGTGCCAGCAACTCAGAAACCCACTCCTACGAGCAGTACTTC. Its translation: CASNSETHSYEQYF.

This clone was observed once. CDR3 sequence reads: CASSDRVPYEQYF. The CDR3 region has the DNA TGTGCCAGCAGCGACAGGGTTCCCTACGAGCAGTACTTC. The V and J genes are TRBV7-2 and TRBJ2-7; the match to TRBD1 covers 7 bases. Unmatched junction bases numbered 3, after V lost 5 bases and J lost 2 bases. The CDR3 is 13 residues long. Germline loops: CDR1 SGHTA, CDR2 FQGNSA. Using reference TRBV7-2 and TRBJ2-7 for the parts outside the CDR3, the full variable domain is GAGVSQSPSNKVTEKGKDVELRCDPISGHTALYWYRQSLGQGLEFLIYFQGNSAPDKSGLPSDRFSAERTGGSVSTLTIQRTQQEDSAVYLCASSDRVPYEQYFGPGTRLTVT.

This chain connects TRBV30 to TRBJ2-5, with 11 bases that match TRBD1. This CDR3 spans 16 amino acids. J gave up 2 bases and V 3 bases, and 8 bases lay outside the gene matches. Germline V CDR1 and CDR2: GTSNPN, SVGIG (reference sequence). Here the CDR3 DNA reads TGTGCCTGGAGCGTAGACCGGGACAGGGGGCAAGAGACCCAGTACTTC. This encodes CAWSVDRDRGQETQYF. The full variable domain, in which reference TRBV30 and TRBJ2-5 provide the parts outside the CDR3, is SQTIHQWPATLVQPVGSPLSLECTVEGTSNPNLYWYRQAAGRGLQLLFYSVGIGQISSEVPQNLSASRPQDRQFILSSKKLLLSDSGFYLCAWSVDRDRGQETQYFGPGTRLLVL.

This rearrangement joins TRBV3-1 (or the pseudogene TRBV3-2) to TRBJ2-7; possible D gene TRBD1, 6 bases. Trimming removed 1 base at V and 2 bases at J, with 6 bases between. Germline loops: CDR1 LGHDT, CDR2 YNNKEL (reference sequence). This CDR3 has 13 residues. The CDR3 loop reads CASSQGGPYEQYF. DNA for the CDR3: TGTGCCAGCAGCCAAGGGGGGCCCTACGAGCAGTACTTC.